This T cell receptor (beta chain) was retrieved from a study of follicular helper T cells after annual influenza vaccination. Looking at the study overall: Across the 2013-2014, 2014-2015 and 2015-2016 vaccination seasons, some subjects were resampled.

Comment on this clone: Its antigen is as yet unknown.

The table came from immunoSEQ multiplex PCR; TCRdb's copy has only in-frame clones and leaves some out. The sample lists 2,000 to 2,500 clones; over 65% were seen once. Time point meaning: 2015-2016 season, 7 days after influenza vaccination. CDR1 is WNHNN and CDR2 is SYGVQD in the germline V gene (reference sequence). The CDR3 covers 13 residues. Trimming took 10 bases from V and 7 from J, leaving 19 bases between them. Broader study findings: Day 7 ICOS+CD38+ clones were most often found later in ICOS-CD38- cTfh cells.

The input for sequencing was CXCR5+ CD38- circulating T follicular helper cells from blood, taken 7 days after influenza vaccination. As for subset: circulating Tfh, non-naive CD4+CXCR5+PD-1+ (ICOS+CD38+ or ICOS-CD38-). The J gene is TRBJ1-1, the V gene TRBV10-1, with unresolved D. The TCR originated in an adult who received the influenza vaccine. CDR3 bases: TGCGCCAACGTGTGGAGGGCGAGTAATGAAGCTTTCTTT. As protein: CANVWRASNEAFF.